Below are 27 T cell receptor beta chains sequenced from a single sample in a study of blood T cell repertoires in COVID-19. Generated by immunoSEQ multiplex PCR, the TCRdb table keeps only in-frame clones and is missing some. The sample has more than 90,000 clones, around nine tenths seen once. The sequenced material came from peripheral blood. The receptors originated from a man in his forties with acute or convalescent COVID-19.

Only one count was recorded for this clone. V and J are TRBV13 and TRBJ2-3, with 10 bases lining up with TRBD1. Germline CDR1 PRHDT, CDR2 FYEKMQ (reference sequence). This CDR3 is 15 amino acids long. J was trimmed by 3 bases and V by 3 bases; bases with no gene match: 3. CDR3 nucleotides: TGTGCCAGCAGCTTCAGGGACAGGGGAACAGATACGCAGTATTTT. Protein product: CASSFRDRGTDTQYF. Full variable domain (rest looked up from reference TRBV13 and TRBJ2-3): AAGVIQSPRHLIKEKRETATLKCYPIPRHDTVYWYQQGPGQDPQFLISFYEKMQSDKGSIPDRFSAQQFSDYHSELNMSSLELGDSALYFCASSFRDRGTDTQYFGPGTRLTVL.

V and J are TRBV4-3 and TRBJ1-2, with TRBD1 matching 8 bases. The trim removed 1 base at V and 5 bases at J, leaving 6 bases unmatched. The germline V gene has CDR1 LGHNA and CDR2 YSLEER. The CDR3 is made up of 15 amino acids. CDR3 loop: CASSQGAGGVYGYTF. CDR3 DNA sequence: TGCGCCAGCAGCCAAGGGGCAGGGGGCGTTTATGGCTACACCTTC.

CDR3 protein: CASSLTSGGARTGELFF. CDR3 nucleotide sequence: TGCGCCAGCAGCTTGACTAGCGGGGGGGCCAGGACCGGGGAGCTGTTTTTT. V and J are TRBV5-1 and TRBJ2-2; 13 positions match TRBD2. The CDR3 consists of 17 residues. The V and J ends lost 1 base and 5 bases, in that order; junction bases with no gene match: 5. Germline-derived CDR1 and CDR2 are SGHRS and YFSETQ.

The chain recombines TRBV5-1 with TRBJ2-5; D unresolved. V lost 1 base, J lost 1 base, and 8 bases lay in between. Germline V CDR1 and CDR2: SGHRS, YFSETQ. CDR3 length: 14 amino acids. The CDR3 spells CASSLLSLQETQYF. The DNA for the CDR3 is TGCGCCAGCAGCTTGTTGTCCCTCCAAGAGACCCAGTACTTC.

The genes are TRBV6-2 or TRBV6-3 and TRBJ1-2; perhaps TRBD1 as D (5 bases). V was pared by 0 bases and J by 2 bases, with 13 bases between. Germline loops: CDR1 MNHEY, CDR2 SVGEGT. The CDR3 extends over 16 amino acids. CDR3 nucleotide sequence: TGTGCCAGCAGTTACTCGAGGAGGGGTGAGAACTATGGCTACACCTTC. Protein product: CASSYSRRGENYGYTF.

The V gene is TRBV7-2, the J gene TRBJ1-1; D call uncertain. Germline CDR1 reads SGHTA; CDR2 reads FQGNSA. There are 15 residues in the CDR3. V was trimmed by 1 base and J by 1 base, leaving 10 bases between them. The DNA of the CDR3 is TGTGCCAGCAGCTTAGGGCCGAGGAGGAACACTGAAGCTTTCTTT. Its protein is CASSLGPRRNTEAFF. The whole variable domain, filled in from reference TRBV7-2 and TRBJ1-1, reads GAGVSQSPSNKVTEKGKDVELRCDPISGHTALYWYRQSLGQGLEFLIYFQGNSAPDKSGLPSDRFSAERTGGSVSTLTIQRTQQEDSAVYLCASSLGPRRNTEAFFGQGTRLTVV.

V gene TRBV2 combines with J gene TRBJ2-1; 7 positions agree with TRBD2. The CDR3 runs to 16 residues. Germline V lookup: CDR1 SNHLY, CDR2 FYNNEI. Unmatched junction bases numbered 9, after V lost 6 bases and J lost 1 base. This CDR3 is CASRVLAGVSYNEQFF. CDR3 in DNA: TGTGCCAGCAGAGTACTCGCGGGGGTGTCCTACAATGAGCAGTTCTTC.

With respect to this clone: At the DNA level, this CDR3 is encoded by other sequences in the same sample as well. The rearrangement links TRBV11-3 to TRBJ2-1; the match to TRBD2 covers 11 bases. Germline assignment: CDR1 SGHNT and CDR2 YENEEA. This CDR3 region has 15 residues. Trimming at V came to 5 bases and at J to 4 bases, leaving 4 bases not matched to a gene. This CDR3 reads CASSTSSGGYNEQFF. The CDR3 coding sequence is TGTGCCAGCAGCACATCTAGCGGGGGGTACAATGAGCAGTTCTTC.

This sequence joins TRBV19 and TRBJ2-2; 9 positions match TRBD2. The CDR3 covers 16 residues. Germline V lookup: CDR1 LNHDA, CDR2 SQIVND (reference sequence). J was trimmed by 2 bases and V by 1 base; bases with no gene match: 2. CDR3 protein: CASSIGLAANTGELFF. CDR3 nucleotides: TGTGCCAGTAGTATAGGACTAGCGGCCAACACCGGGGAGCTGTTTTTT.

The sample holds a few counts of this clone. The chain uses TRBV5-5 and TRBJ2-3, with TRBD1 as a possible D gene (6 bases). The V end was cut by 0 bases, the J end by 1 base, with 12 bases between. CDR3 length: 16 residues. CDR1 is SGHKS and CDR2 is YYEKEE in the germline V gene (reference sequence). The CDR3 loop is CASSLGGQLGTDTQYF. DNA of the CDR3: TGTGCCAGCAGCTTGGGGGGGCAGCTCGGCACAGATACGCAGTATTTT.

The rearrangement joins TRBV25-1 to TRBJ2-1; TRBD1 matches 9 bases. Germline V gene sequence: CDR1 MGHDK, CDR2 SYGVNS. This CDR3 contains 17 residues. Trimming took 2 bases from V and 6 from J; bases not matched to a gene: 11. The CDR3 reads CASSEGHDRGWPNEQFF. The CDR3, as DNA: TGTGCCAGCAGTGAAGGCCACGACAGGGGGTGGCCCAATGAGCAGTTCTTC.

The chain uses TRBV3-1 (or the pseudogene TRBV3-2) and TRBJ1-3, with D possibly TRBD1 on 6 matching bases. Germline CDR1 reads LGHDT; CDR2 reads YNNKEL (reference sequence). The CDR3 is 16 residues long. V lost 0 bases, J lost 4 bases, and 13 bases lay in between. For the CDR3, the DNA is TGTGCCAGCAGCCAAGAAAAGGGACATTTGGGAAACACCATATATTTT. It translates to CASSQEKGHLGNTIYF.

The V call is TRBV11-2, the J call TRBJ2-5; 7 nucleotides agree with TRBD2. CDR1 is SGHAT, CDR2 FQNNGV, per germline. The CDR3 has 17 residues. J gave up 5 bases and V 5 bases, and 17 bases lay outside the gene matches. The CDR3 DNA sequence: TGTGCCAGCAGCCACGTACCCTCGACGAGCGGGGTCGAGACCCAGTACTTC. This translates into CASSHVPSTSGVETQYF.

The V and J genes are TRBV6-5 and TRBJ2-4, with TRBD1 matching over 7 bases. With 6 bases clipped from V and 4 bases from J, the junction kept 9 bases outside the gene matches. The CDR3 sequence is 15 residues long. Looked up from germline, CDR1 is MNHEY and CDR2 is SVGAGI. The CDR3 bases are TGTGCCAGCAGCCGAGGACAGGCCCAAAAAAACATTCAGTACTTC. Translation: CASSRGQAQKNIQYF.

This clone was observed a handful of times. The rearrangement joins TRBV25-1 to TRBJ1-5; D not resolved. CDR1 is MGHDK and CDR2 is SYGVNS in the germline V gene. The CDR3 sequence is 14 residues long. With 4 bases removed from V and 0 bases from J, the gap between germline ends came to 7 bases. CDR3 DNA sequence: TGTGCCAGCAGTGGTAGCTATAGCAATCAGCCCCAGCATTTT. Protein sequence: CASSGSYSNQPQHF.

The chain joins TRBV30 to TRBJ2-4; 8 nucleotides agree with TRBD2. Germline V CDR1 and CDR2: GTSNPN, SVGIG (reference sequence). V was clipped by 2 bases and J by 9 bases; unmatched bases: 6. This CDR3 has 13 residues. CDR3 nucleotide sequence: TGTGCCTGGAGTATGGGACTAGAGGGCATTCAGTACTTC. As protein: CAWSMGLEGIQYF.

The V and J genes are TRBV7-2 and TRBJ2-7; 10 positions agree with TRBD1. Germline V CDR1 and CDR2: SGHTA, FQGNSA. Trimming removed 5 bases from V and 4 bases from J; junction bases left unmatched: 8. CDR3 length: 15 residues. The CDR3: CASSPGTGEWYEQYF. The CDR3 nucleotides are TGTGCCAGCAGCCCCGGGACAGGGGAGTGGTACGAGCAGTACTTC.

The gene calls are TRBV4-1 and TRBJ2-1; 11 positions match TRBD1. Germline values: CDR1 MGHRA, CDR2 YSYEKL. The CDR3 sequence is 16 residues long. V shed 0 bases, J shed 8 bases, and the junction held 6 bases outside the gene matches. The CDR3 DNA is TGCGCCAGCAGCCAAGAAGGGACAGGGGGTAGAGATGAGCAGTTCTTC. Translation: CASSQEGTGGRDEQFF.

The rearrangement uses TRBV5-1 and TRBJ2-1; the D is unclear. The V end was cut by 0 bases, the J end by 4 bases, with 5 bases between. The CDR3 spans 13 residues. Germline V gives CDR1 SGHRS, CDR2 YFSETQ. The CDR3 here is CASSLDMYNEQFF. The CDR3 DNA reads TGCGCCAGCAGCTTGGATATGTACAATGAGCAGTTCTTC.

The chain employs TRBV11-1 and TRBJ1-1, with 7 bases lining up with TRBD1. Looked up from germline, CDR1 is SGHAT and CDR2 is FQDESV (reference sequence). Trimming removed 1 base from V and 6 bases from J; junction bases left unmatched: 2. This CDR3 has 13 residues. The DNA for the CDR3 is TGTGCCAGCAGCTTAGTTACAGGGGCTGAAGCTTTCTTT. As protein: CASSLVTGAEAFF.

The V gene is TRBV27, the J gene TRBJ2-6; no definite D call. Germline values: CDR1 MNHEY, CDR2 SMNVEV (reference sequence). V lost 1 base, J lost 0 bases, and 7 bases lay in between. The length of the CDR3 is 16 residues. CDR3: CASSLLAVSGANVLTF. For the CDR3, the DNA is TGTGCCAGCAGTTTATTGGCAGTCTCTGGGGCCAACGTCCTGACTTTC.

The V and J genes are TRBV30 and TRBJ2-1; D is perhaps TRBD1 (6 bases). The germline V gene has CDR1 GTSNPN and CDR2 SVGIG (reference sequence). The V end lost 3 bases, the J end lost 7 bases, and 10 bases lay between the germline ends. The CDR3 loop spans 12 amino acids. CDR3 DNA sequence: TGTGCCTGGAGACAGGGTAGTAATGAGCAGTTCTTC. Translating gives CAWRQGSNEQFF.

This rearrangement joins TRBV5-1 to TRBJ1-6, with TRBD1 matching 7 bases. CDR1 and CDR2 (germline): SGHRS, YFSETQ. This CDR3 is 15 amino acids long. V was clipped by 0 bases and J by 10 bases; unmatched bases: 7. CDR3 sequence (DNA): TGCGCCAGCAGCTTGGAACAGGGGATGAACTCACCCCTCCACTTT. Encoded protein: CASSLEQGMNSPLHF.

V is TRBV5-4 and J is TRBJ2-3, with TRBD2 as a possible D gene (6 bases). V shed 10 bases and J shed 3 bases, with 18 bases lying between them. This CDR3 has 14 residues. Germline V gene lookup returns CDR1 SGHNT and CDR2 YYREEE (reference sequence). Written as DNA, the CDR3 is TGTGCCCGGGATCATAGCGGTTCGACAGATACGCAGTATTTT. Residues: CARDHSGSTDTQYF.

The chain combines TRBV5-1 with TRBJ2-1, with 8 bases fitting TRBD2. Looked up from germline, CDR1 is SGHRS and CDR2 is YFSETQ. The CDR3 totals 16 residues. V trimming: 4 bases; J trimming: 2 bases; junction bases outside the gene matches: 8. The CDR3 DNA reads TGCGCCAGCAGCCTCGATCCGGGACTAGCCTACAATGAGCAGTTCTTC. Encoded protein: CASSLDPGLAYNEQFF.

The chain is built from TRBV3-1 (or the pseudogene TRBV3-2) and TRBJ1-5; maybe TRBD1 (5 bases). V was shortened by 1 base and J by 8 bases, with 9 bases between the two germline ends. The CDR3 extends over 13 amino acids. CDR1 LGHDT and CDR2 YNNKEL come from the germline V gene (reference sequence). DNA of the CDR3: TGTGCCAGCAGCCAAGGGATAGGGGAGCCCCAGCATTTT. Protein product: CASSQGIGEPQHF.

This clone was detected only a few times. This sequence joins TRBV3-1 (or the pseudogene TRBV3-2) and TRBJ1-1; D is uncertain. V was clipped by 6 bases and J by 5 bases, with 16 bases between them. The CDR3 consists of 14 residues. Per germline, CDR1 LGHDT and CDR2 YNNKEL (reference sequence). This CDR3 is CASRLSEARTEAFF. The CDR3 DNA sequence: TGTGCCAGCAGGCTTAGCGAGGCAAGAACTGAAGCTTTCTTT.